This T cell receptor beta chain was profiled in a study of T cell changes during pregnancy in multiple sclerosis. The V end lost 3 bases, the J end lost 0 bases, and 15 bases lay between the germline ends. This CDR3 has 18 amino acids. Germline V gives CDR1 LNHDA, CDR2 SQIVND (reference sequence). Libraries were prepared by immunoSEQ multiplex PCR; TCRdb keeps only in-frame clonotypes and omits some of them. The data show about 40,000 clones, with around 90% seen just once and less than 1.5% held by the top ten. The sequenced sample was peripheral blood, obtained before pregnancy. The V and J genes are TRBV19 and TRBJ2-6, with D possibly being TRBD1 (6 bases). This receptor was taken from a female donor with multiple sclerosis, enrolled in a pregnancy study. This CDR3 reads CASSIGQLYPSGANVLTF. In DNA form, the CDR3 reads TGTGCCAGTAGTATCGGACAGCTTTACCCCTCTGGGGCCAACGTCCTGACTTTC. Looking up the rest from reference TRBV19 and TRBJ2-6 gives the full variable domain: DGGITQSPKYLFRKEGQNVTLSCEQNLNHDAMYWYRQDPGQGLRLIYYSQIVNDFQKGDIAEGYSVSREKKESFPLTVTSAQKNPTAFYLCASSIGQLYPSGANVLTFGAGSRLTVL.